This TCR beta chain was captured in a study of Graves' ophthalmopathy and Graves' hyperthyroidism. The study, taken as a whole, reports: Distinction of ophthalmopathy from stable hyperthyroidism by a 13-signature model reached 85% to 90% sensitivity and 81.08% specificity.

Amplifying from RNA transcripts, the study obtained TCR beta CDR3 regions. A first-round RT-PCR used HTBI primers, followed by a second-round multiplex PCR. One entry per CDR3 protein, called by TCRdb with MiXCR from the multiplex PCR reads. Among about 210,000 distinct CDR3 sequences listed, 29% were seen once. Other autoimmune disease, uncontrolled infection, pregnancy and lactation led to exclusion. Diagnosis was based on clinical symptoms, serum thyroxine, TRAb, thyroid ultrasound and orbital computed tomography. The starting material, 8 to 10 ml of fresh peripheral blood, provided the PBMCs. In its sample, this clonotype was seen many times. The antigen remains undetermined. V lost 6 bases, J lost 2 bases, and 8 bases lay in between. Germline V gene data show CDR1 as MNHEY and CDR2 as SVGAGI. The length of the CDR3 is 13 residues.

The sequenced sample consisted of peripheral blood. The V gene is TRBV6-5, the J gene TRBJ1-5, with a possible D match to TRBD1 (5 bases). The TCR was taken from a middle-aged man with Graves' ophthalmopathy. The CDR3 sequence: CASRGDRNQPQHF. For the CDR3, the DNA is TGTGCCAGCAGGGGGGACCGCAATCAGCCCCAGCATTTT.